These 32 T cell receptor beta chains came from one sample sequenced in a study of T cells in women clearing cervical HPV infection. Sequencing used immunoSEQ multiplex PCR; TCRdb keeps in-frame clones, though not all of them. The sample is made up of roughly 20,000 clones, and the top ten hold about 5% of it. The sequenced sample was blood buffy coat. The receptors shown here come from a woman between 18 and 75 years old with a cervical HPV16 infection that either progressed to CIN3+ or cleared (not recorded which).

As to this clone: The read terminates 3 residues ahead of where the CDR3 ends, so the germline J gene completes it. The chain employs TRBV18 and TRBJ1-2, with a weak D call TRBD1 (6 bases). The CDR3 extends over 13 amino acids. The germline V gene encodes CDR1 KGHSH and CDR2 LQKENI. The CDR3 bases that were read are TGTGCCAGCTCACCACCGCAGGGGCGCGAC. As protein: CASSPPQGRD. Given in full, the CDR3 is CASSPPQGRDYTF.

As for this clone: The observed sequence ends 3 residues before the CDR3 terminus, with the missing tail filled in from the germline J gene. V is TRBV5-8 and J is TRBJ2-1; possibly TRBD1 for D (5 bases). CDR3 length: 13 residues. Trimming took 0 bases from V and 6 from J, leaving 7 bases between them. CDR1 and CDR2 (germline): SGHTS, YDEGEE. CDR3 DNA (partial): TGTGCCAGCAGCTTGGATAGGGGCAATGAG. Its translation is CASSLDRGNE. The whole CDR3 sequence is CASSLDRGNEQFF. Supplemented by reference TRBV5-8 and TRBJ2-1, the full variable domain reads EAGVTQSPTHLIKTRGQQATLRCSPISGHTSVYWYQQALGLGLQFLLWYDEGEERNRGNFPPRFSGRQFPNYSSELNVNALELEDSALYLCASSLDRGNEQFFGPGTRLTVL.

About this clone: The CDR3 goes on 3 residues after the read ends, and that part is filled in from the germline J gene. The chain recombines TRBV5-1 with TRBJ2-1, with D maybe TRBD1 (7 bases). The V gene lost 3 bases and the J gene lost 2 bases, with 12 bases spanning the gap. From germline, CDR1 is SGHRS and CDR2 YFSETQ. This CDR3 region has 15 residues. The sequenced part of the CDR3 DNA is TGCGCCAGCAGCTCGGGACAGCGGGCCTACAATGAG. Residues: CASSSGQRAYNE. The CDR3 reads in full as CASSSGQRAYNEQFF. The complete variable domain, with remaining parts taken from reference TRBV5-1 and TRBJ2-1, reads KAGVTQTPRYLIKTRGQQVTLSCSPISGHRSVSWYQQTPGQGLQFLFEYFSETQRNKGNFPGRFSGRQFSNSRSEMNVSTLELGDSALYLCASSSGQRAYNEQFFGPGTRLTVL.

Comments on this clone: The observed sequence ends 3 residues before the CDR3 terminus, with the missing tail filled in from the germline J gene. V usage is TRBV27 and J usage is TRBJ2-2; 8 bases match TRBD1. The CDR3 totals 16 residues. V lost 5 bases and J lost 1; bases outside the gene matches: 6. Germline V gene data show CDR1 as MNHEY and CDR2 as SMNVEV (reference sequence). CDR3 amino acids: CASSKVGTGNTGELFF. The CDR3 DNA, read in part, is TGTGCCAGCAGTAAAGTTGGGACAGGGAACACCGGGGAG.

About this clone: The observed sequence ends 3 residues before the CDR3 terminus, with the missing tail filled in from the germline J gene. This sequence joins TRBV20-1 and TRBJ2-3, with 7 bases matching TRBD2. V lost 3 bases and J lost 2; bases outside the gene matches: 5. The CDR3 extends over 14 amino acids. The germline gives CDR1 DFQATT, CDR2 SNEGSKA (reference sequence). The DNA read from the CDR3 is TGCAGTGCTAGGGTGGGGGGGTACACAGATACG. The encoded protein is CSARVGGYTDT. The CDR3 as a whole reads CSARVGGYTDTQYF.

Of note for this clone: Read sequence stops 3 residues before the CDR3 end, and the germline J gene provides the missing end. This chain links TRBV7-8 with TRBJ2-3; D is possibly TRBD1 (6 bases). CDR1 and CDR2 from the germline V gene are SGHVS and FQNEAQ. Trimming removed 6 bases from V and 3 bases from J, with 10 bases in between. The CDR3 length is 13 residues. The DNA read from the CDR3 is TGTGCCAGCAGAATACAGGGAACAGATACG. This translates into CASRIQGTDT. Given in full, the CDR3 is CASRIQGTDTQYF.

Turning to this clone: The CDR3 extends 3 residues past the end of the read, so its final part is completed from the germline J gene. This sequence joins TRBV20-1 and TRBJ2-2; weak D call: TRBD2 (5 bases). This CDR3 has 15 residues. CDR1 DFQATT and CDR2 SNEGSKA come from the germline V gene (reference sequence). CDR3 DNA (partial): TGCAGTGCTAGTGAGGCGGGTATCGATAATTCACCG. It translates to CSASEAGIDNSP. The CDR3 in full is CSASEAGIDNSPLFF.

About this clone: The DNA ends 3 residues before the CDR3 does, and the rest of the CDR3 is filled in from the germline J gene. V and J are TRBV7-9 and TRBJ1-1, with 7 bases lining up with TRBD1. V lost 3 bases to trimming and J lost 6 bases; unmatched junction nucleotides: 10. Per germline, CDR1 SEHNR and CDR2 FQNEAQ (reference sequence). The CDR3 runs to 15 residues. CDR3 DNA (partial): TGTGCCAGCAGCTTTACCCCACAGGGGAAGGCTGAA. Translating it yields CASSFTPQGKAE. The full CDR3 reads CASSFTPQGKAEAFF. Variable domain in full (rest from reference TRBV7-9 and TRBJ1-1): DTGVSQNPRHKITKRGQNVTFRCDPISEHNRLYWYRQTLGQGPEFLTYFQNEAQLEKSRLLSDRFSAERPKGSFSTLEIQRTEQGDSAMYLCASSFTPQGKAEAFFGQGTRLTVV.

On this clone itself: The CDR3 goes on 3 residues after the read ends, and that part is filled in from the germline J gene. The rearrangement joins TRBV10-3 to TRBJ2-5, with 9 bases fitting TRBD1. Germline trimming cut 6 bases from V and 4 bases from J; bases unmatched to any gene: 6. The length of the CDR3 is 14 residues. In germline, CDR1 is ENHRY, CDR2 SYGVKD. CDR3 region: CAISRDRVGETQYF. The sequenced CDR3 bases are TGTGCCATCAGCCGGGACAGGGTCGGAGAGACC.

Notes on this clone: The CDR3 end lies 3 residues beyond the end of the read and is filled in from the germline J gene. V usage is TRBV11-2 and J usage is TRBJ1-2, with 8 bases lining up with TRBD1. The germline V gene encodes CDR1 SGHAT and CDR2 FQNNGV. J gave up 7 bases and V 2 bases, and 6 bases lay outside the gene matches. The CDR3 consists of 14 residues. CDR3 region: CASSLNGQGSGYTF. CDR3 DNA (partial): TGTGCCAGCAGCTTAAACGGACAGGGCAGTGGC.

Comment on this clone: The read is 3 residues too short to cover the CDR3 end, so that end is filled in from the germline J gene. The chain joins TRBV6-1 to TRBJ2-1; 8 bases are a match to TRBD1. CDR1 and CDR2 from the germline V gene are MNHNS and SASEGT. The CDR3 spans 15 residues. V was clipped by 0 bases and J by 4 bases; unmatched bases: 2. The DNA read from the CDR3 is TGTGCCAGCAGTGAAGCAAGGACAGGGTACAATGAG. Translation: CASSEARTGYNE. The CDR3, in full, reads CASSEARTGYNEQFF.

A remark on this clone: Coverage ceases 3 residues before the CDR3 finishes, and the germline J gene fills in the end. The V gene is TRBV2, the J gene TRBJ2-2; 7 nucleotides align to TRBD1. This CDR3 region has 15 residues. J was trimmed by 0 bases and V by 6 bases; bases with no gene match: 4. Germline V gives CDR1 SNHLY, CDR2 FYNNEI. The CDR3 sequence: CASRWDSTNTGELFF. The DNA read from the CDR3 is TGTGCCAGCAGGTGGGACAGCACGAACACCGGGGAG.

Note on this clone: The read stops 3 residues short of the end of the CDR3; the missing end is completed from the germline J gene. The gene calls are TRBV6-1 and TRBJ1-3; a weak D match, TRBD1 (5 bases). The CDR3 covers 15 residues. V was trimmed by 3 bases and J by 1 base, leaving 10 bases between them. Germline-derived CDR1 and CDR2 are MNHNS and SASEGT. The CDR3 is CASSDRAASGNTIYF. CDR3 DNA (partial): TGTGCCAGCAGTGACAGGGCCGCTTCTGGAAACACC.

A remark on this clone: The DNA ends 3 residues before the CDR3 does, and the rest of the CDR3 is filled in from the germline J gene. The V call is TRBV2, the J call TRBJ2-5; no definite D call. There are 16 residues in the CDR3. Per germline, CDR1 SNHLY and CDR2 FYNNEI. Trimming cost V 3 bases and J 1 base, with 15 bases left between them. The CDR3 is CASSDGGGATQETQYF. CDR3 DNA, as far as it was read: TGTGCCAGCAGTGACGGTGGCGGAGCAACCCAAGAGACC.

To note about this clone: Sequencing ends 3 residues short of the CDR3 end; the germline J gene provides the rest. The J gene is TRBJ2-4, the V gene TRBV28, with TRBD1 identical over 7 bases. The length of the CDR3 is 18 residues. V lost 5 bases and J lost 0; bases outside the gene matches: 13. Germline CDR1 MDHEN, CDR2 SYDVKM. CDR3 sequence reads: CASSRLTGTELAKNIQYF. The part of the CDR3 DNA that was read is TGTGCCAGCAGTCGCCTAACCGGGACAGAGTTAGCCAAAAACATT. The whole variable domain, remainder taken from reference TRBV28 and TRBJ2-4, is DVKVTQSSRYLVKRTGEKVFLECVQDMDHENMFWYRQDPGLGLRLIYFSYDVKMKEKGDIPEGYSVSREKKERFSLILESASTNQTSMYLCASSRLTGTELAKNIQYFGAGTRLSVL.

CDR3 bases read: TGTGCCAGTAGTAAAGGAGGACAGGGCATGAACACTGAA. Protein product: CASSKGGQGMNTE. In full, the CDR3 is CASSKGGQGMNTEAFF. The chain links TRBV19 to TRBJ1-1, with 8 positions matching TRBD1. The CDR3 goes on 3 residues after the read ends, and that part is filled in from the germline J gene. After removal of 4 bases from V and 0 bases from J, the junction contained 7 bases not matched to a gene. The CDR3 is 16 residues long. Germline CDR1 is LNHDA and CDR2 is SQIVND (reference sequence).

The part of the CDR3 DNA that was read is TGTGCCAGCAGCTCTCAGGATTACGAG. It is translated as CASSSQDYE. The CDR3 as a whole reads CASSSQDYEQYF. The chain is built from TRBV7-9 and TRBJ2-7; D not certain. Sequencing ends 3 residues short of the CDR3 end; the germline J gene provides the rest. The germline V gene has CDR1 SEHNR and CDR2 FQNEAQ (reference sequence). The V and J ends lost 4 bases and 4 bases respectively, with 8 bases between them. The CDR3 loop spans 12 amino acids.

About this clone itself: The DNA ends 3 residues before the CDR3 does, and the rest of the CDR3 is filled in from the germline J gene. The chain recombines TRBV10-2 with TRBJ2-5, with TRBD1 matching 8 bases. The V segment lost 3 bases and the J segment 0 bases; nucleotides outside the gene matches: 6. CDR1 WSHSY and CDR2 SAAADI come from the germline V gene. The CDR3 sequence is 16 residues long. CDR3 sequence reads: CASSDAGQEYQETQYF. CDR3 DNA, as far as it was read: TGCGCCAGCAGTGATGCGGGACAGGAGTACCAAGAGACC.

Its frequency marks this clone as medium-sized. The observed sequence ends 3 residues before the CDR3 terminus, with the missing tail filled in from the germline J gene. This chain links TRBV6-1 with TRBJ2-3, with D possibly TRBD1 on 6 matching bases. Trimming cost V 2 bases and J 5 bases, with 14 bases left between them. The CDR3 length is 15 residues. Germline V lookup: CDR1 MNHNS, CDR2 SASEGT. The sequenced part of the CDR3 DNA is TGTGCCAGCAGTGAAATAGGGGGTGAAAAAGATACG. It translates to CASSEIGGEKDT. The full CDR3 is CASSEIGGEKDTQYF.

In the case of this clone: The read finishes 3 residues shy of the CDR3 end, and the germline J gene is used to complete it. V is TRBV7-8 and J is TRBJ2-1, with a tentative D call TRBD2 (6 bases). Per germline, CDR1 SGHVS and CDR2 FQNEAQ. The CDR3 is made up of 16 amino acids. V was trimmed by 5 bases and J by 0 bases, leaving 14 bases between them. The sequenced part of the CDR3 DNA is TGTGCCAGCAGCGCCCGGGGGTTAAGCTCCTACAATGAG. This codes for CASSARGLSSYNE. The CDR3 as a whole reads CASSARGLSSYNEQFF.

In terms of frequency, this clone is medium-sized. With the read ending 3 residues before the CDR3 end, the germline J gene is used to fill in that end. This chain connects TRBV29-1 to TRBJ2-4; D may be TRBD2 (5 bases). V was shortened by 6 bases and J by 4 bases, with 16 bases between the two germline ends. Germline V CDR1 and CDR2: SQVTM, ANQGSEA. CDR3 length: 14 amino acids. The CDR3 DNA, read in part, is TGCAGCGTCGCCTCCGGGGTGGGTAAAAACATT. Amino acids: CSVASGVGKNI. The CDR3, in full, reads CSVASGVGKNIQYF.

CDR3 bases read: TGTGCCAGCAGCCCAACAGGGGCGAATAATTCACCC. Its translation: CASSPTGANNSP. The CDR3, in full, reads CASSPTGANNSPLHF. This chain uses TRBV7-2 with TRBJ1-6, with 7 bases matching TRBD1. The read is 3 residues too short to cover the CDR3 end, so that end is filled in from the germline J gene. CDR3 length: 15 amino acids. The trim removed 5 bases at V and 5 bases at J, leaving 6 bases unmatched. The germline V gene has CDR1 SGHTA and CDR2 FQGNSA.

Judged by frequency, this clone is medium-sized. Sequencing ends 3 residues short of the CDR3 end; the germline J gene provides the rest. The chain carries TRBV18 and TRBJ2-6, with 8 bases aligning to TRBD2. This CDR3 comprises 19 residues. Germline V gene data show CDR1 as KGHSH and CDR2 as LQKENI. Unmatched junction bases numbered 13, after V lost 2 bases and J lost 4 bases. The CDR3 reads CASSPSVSSGVAGANVLTF. Incomplete CDR3 DNA: TGTGCCAGCTCACCATCCGTTAGTAGCGGGGTTGCGGGGGCCAACGTC. The variable domain in full, with the rest retrieved from reference TRBV18 and TRBJ2-6, is NAGVMQNPRHLVRRRGQEARLRCSPMKGHSHVYWYRQLPEEGLKFMVYLQKENIIDESGMPKERFSAEFPKEGPSILRIQQVVRGDSAAYFCASSPSVSSGVAGANVLTFGAGSRLTVL.

For this clone: The CDR3 end falls 3 residues outside the read, so it is completed with the germline J gene. The sample carries other DNA sequences with the same CDR3. The gene calls are TRBV18 and TRBJ1-2; 9 bases line up with TRBD1. The V and J ends lost 2 bases and 5 bases, in that order; junction bases with no gene match: 3. From germline, CDR1 is KGHSH and CDR2 LQKENI. The CDR3 extends over 14 amino acids. CDR3 protein: CASSPEGQGYGYTF. Partial CDR3 DNA: TGTGCCAGCTCACCAGAAGGACAGGGGTATGGC.

As concerns this clone: The sequenced fragment ends 3 residues before the CDR3 boundary, so the rest is inferred from the germline J gene. The chain joins TRBV7-6 to TRBJ2-3, with 9 bases matching TRBD2. The CDR3 totals 16 residues. The trim removed 5 bases at V and 4 bases at J, leaving 10 bases unmatched. Germline V gene data show CDR1 as SGHVS and CDR2 as FNYEAQ. Partial CDR3 DNA: TGTGCCAGCAGCCTCCGGACTAGCGAAACCCCAGATACG. This sequence encodes CASSLRTSETPDT. The full CDR3 protein reads CASSLRTSETPDTQYF.

Concerning this clone: The CDR3 extends 3 residues past the end of the read, so its final part is completed from the germline J gene. The chain uses TRBV5-1 and TRBJ1-4, with D maybe TRBD1 (6 bases). The CDR3 is 15 amino acids. Trimming removed 4 bases at V and 8 bases at J, with 18 bases between. CDR1 and CDR2 (germline): SGHRS, YFSETQ. CDR3 DNA, as far as it was read: TGCGCCAGCAGCACACAGGGCGCGGGAAGCGAAAAA. Translation: CASSTQGAGSEK. Given in full, the CDR3 is CASSTQGAGSEKLFF.

As to this clone: The CDR3 is cut off 3 residues early in the read; its end comes from the germline J gene. This chain uses TRBV6-4 with TRBJ2-3; 14 positions agree with TRBD2. The CDR3 is 16 amino acids. J was trimmed by 4 bases and V by 4 bases; bases with no gene match: 4. Germline V gene sequence: CDR1 MRHNA, CDR2 SNTAGT. The CDR3 sequence is CASSGLAGGPPDTQYF. The DNA read from the CDR3 is TGTGCCAGCAGTGGACTAGCGGGGGGGCCGCCAGATACG.

As concerns this clone: From the germline J gene comes the end of the CDR3, since the read stops 3 residues before it. This chain joins TRBV7-3 and TRBJ1-2; possibly TRBD1 for D (5 bases). This CDR3 is 13 amino acids long. Germline-derived CDR1 and CDR2 are SGHTA and FQGTGA. CDR3 DNA, as far as it was read: TGTGCCAGCAGCTCAGAGCAGGGATATACC. Translation gives CASSSEQGYT. The whole CDR3 sequence is CASSSEQGYTYTF.

This clone is medium-sized by frequency. The CDR3 goes on 3 residues after the read ends, and that part is filled in from the germline J gene. The chain has TRBV7-2 and TRBJ2-5, with D perhaps matching TRBD1 (6 bases). Trimming shortened V by 3 bases and J by 4 bases, and 12 bases separated the two germline ends. The CDR3 extends over 14 amino acids. Germline assignment: CDR1 SGHTA and CDR2 FQGNSA. The CDR3 DNA, read in part, is TGTGCCAGCAGCTTCAGGGGTCTGAGAGAGACC. It is translated as CASSFRGLRET. The entire CDR3 sequence reads CASSFRGLRETQYF.

About this clone itself: Coverage ceases 3 residues before the CDR3 finishes, and the germline J gene fills in the end. The rearrangement joins TRBV6-4 to TRBJ2-3; D may be TRBD1 or TRBD2 (5 bases each). Trimming removed 0 bases at V and 2 bases at J, with 12 bases between. This CDR3 is built from 16 residues. In germline, CDR1 is MRHNA, CDR2 SNTAGT. The CDR3 protein is CASSDSSRGATDTQYF. The DNA read from the CDR3 is TGTGCCAGCAGTGACTCGAGCCGAGGGGCCACAGATACG.

Comments on this clone: Read coverage stops 3 residues before the CDR3 terminus; the germline J gene supplies the remainder. V is TRBV12-3 or TRBV12-4 and J is TRBJ1-4; 8 bases are shared with TRBD1. There are 15 residues in the CDR3. The covered CDR3 bases are TGTGCCAGCAGTTTAGAGACAGGGGCCTTTGGGAAA. This translates into CASSLETGAFGK. The whole CDR3 protein is CASSLETGAFGKLFF.

CDR3 bases read: TGTGCCAGCAGTTATAGCGGGGGAGAGACC. This gives the protein CASSYSGGET. Given in full, the CDR3 is CASSYSGGETQYF. V gene TRBV27 combines with J gene TRBJ2-5; 9 bases are shared with TRBD2. The read terminates 3 residues ahead of where the CDR3 ends, so the germline J gene completes it. The CDR3 is 13 amino acids. Trimming cost V 4 bases and J 4 bases; bases outside gene matches: 1. CDR1 is MNHEY, CDR2 SMNVEV, per germline (reference sequence).